This TCR beta chain was observed in a study of CD8 T cells in Susac syndrome. Germline CDR1 SGHRS, CDR2 YFSETQ. V lost 4 bases to trimming and J lost 5 bases; unmatched junction nucleotides: 13. The CDR3 loop spans 16 amino acids. CD8+ and CD4+ T cells circulating in blood were sequenced for TCR beta. Random hexamers were used to reverse transcribe an amount of roughly 0.5 to 1 ug RNA. TCR beta CDR3 was amplified by immunoSEQ covering 54 Vbeta and 13 Jbeta. TCRdb reanalysed the immunoSEQ multiplex PCR reads using MiXCR and keeps one entry per CDR3 protein. The sample records about 170,000 distinct CDR3 sequences, 93% being singletons.

The receptor was derived from a human donor with multiple sclerosis. V and J are TRBV5-1 and TRBJ2-5; 8 bases align to TRBD1. Specimen: CD4+ T cells from PBMCs. The CDR3 bases are TGCGCCAGCAGCGAGACAGGGGCCCCTGGGGGGGAGACCCAGTACTTC. Translating gives CASSETGAPGGETQYF.